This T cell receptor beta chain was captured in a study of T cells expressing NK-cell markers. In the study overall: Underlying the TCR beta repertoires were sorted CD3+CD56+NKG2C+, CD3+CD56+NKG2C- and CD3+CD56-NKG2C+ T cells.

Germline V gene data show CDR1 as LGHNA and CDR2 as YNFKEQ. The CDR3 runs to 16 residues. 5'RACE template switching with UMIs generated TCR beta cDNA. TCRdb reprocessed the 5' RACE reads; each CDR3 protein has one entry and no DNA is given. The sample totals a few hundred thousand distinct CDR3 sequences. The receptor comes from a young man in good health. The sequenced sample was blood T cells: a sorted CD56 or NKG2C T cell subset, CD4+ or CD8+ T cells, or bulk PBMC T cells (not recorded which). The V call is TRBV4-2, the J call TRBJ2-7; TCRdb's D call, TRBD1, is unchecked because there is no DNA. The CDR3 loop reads CASSHPMGQSSYEQYF.